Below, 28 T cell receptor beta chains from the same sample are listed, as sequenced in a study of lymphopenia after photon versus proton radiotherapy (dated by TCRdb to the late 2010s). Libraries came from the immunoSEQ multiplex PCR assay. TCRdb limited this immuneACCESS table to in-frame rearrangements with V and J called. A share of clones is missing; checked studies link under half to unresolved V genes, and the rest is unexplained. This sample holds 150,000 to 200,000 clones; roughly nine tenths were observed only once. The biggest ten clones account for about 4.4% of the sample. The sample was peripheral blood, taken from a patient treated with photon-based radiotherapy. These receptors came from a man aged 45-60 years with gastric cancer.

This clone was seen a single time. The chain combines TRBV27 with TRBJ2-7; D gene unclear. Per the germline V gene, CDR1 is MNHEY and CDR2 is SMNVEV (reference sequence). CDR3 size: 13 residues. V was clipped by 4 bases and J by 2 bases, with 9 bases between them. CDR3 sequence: CASSSDGPYEQYF. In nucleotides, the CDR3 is TGTGCCAGCAGTTCAGACGGGCCCTACGAGCAGTACTTC.

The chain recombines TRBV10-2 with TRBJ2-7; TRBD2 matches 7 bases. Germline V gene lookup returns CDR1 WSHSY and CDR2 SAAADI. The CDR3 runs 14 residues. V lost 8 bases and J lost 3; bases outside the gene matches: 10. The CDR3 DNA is TGCGCCAGCTCCCCCGGGACTATCAACTACGAGCAGTACTTC. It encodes CASSPGTINYEQYF.

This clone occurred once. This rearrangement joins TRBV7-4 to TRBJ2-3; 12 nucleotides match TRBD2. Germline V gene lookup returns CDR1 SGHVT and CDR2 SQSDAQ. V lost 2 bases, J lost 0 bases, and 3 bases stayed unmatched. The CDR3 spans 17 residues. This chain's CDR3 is CASSLRTSGASTDTQYF. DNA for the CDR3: TGTGCCAGCAGCTTAAGGACTAGCGGGGCTAGCACAGATACGCAGTATTTT.

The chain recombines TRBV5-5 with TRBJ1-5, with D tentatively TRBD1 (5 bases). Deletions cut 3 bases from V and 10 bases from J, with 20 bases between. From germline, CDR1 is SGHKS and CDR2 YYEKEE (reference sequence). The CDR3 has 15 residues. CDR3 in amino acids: CASSYDSPSLGPQHF. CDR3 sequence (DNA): TGTGCCAGCAGCTACGACAGCCCCAGCCTAGGACCCCAGCATTTT.

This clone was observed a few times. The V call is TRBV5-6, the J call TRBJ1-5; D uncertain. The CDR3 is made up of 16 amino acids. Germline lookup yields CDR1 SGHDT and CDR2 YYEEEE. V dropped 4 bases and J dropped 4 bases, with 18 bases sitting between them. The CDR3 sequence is CASSPSSGVTNQPQHF. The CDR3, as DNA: TGTGCCAGCAGCCCCAGCTCCGGGGTGACTAATCAGCCCCAGCATTTT.

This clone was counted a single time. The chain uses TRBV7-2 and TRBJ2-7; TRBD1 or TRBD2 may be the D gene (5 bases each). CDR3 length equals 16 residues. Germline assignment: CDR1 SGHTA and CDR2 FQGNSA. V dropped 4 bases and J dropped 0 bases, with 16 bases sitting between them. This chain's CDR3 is CASSSKTGASSYEQYF. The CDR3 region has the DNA TGTGCCAGCAGCTCAAAAACCGGGGCCAGCTCCTACGAGCAGTACTTC.

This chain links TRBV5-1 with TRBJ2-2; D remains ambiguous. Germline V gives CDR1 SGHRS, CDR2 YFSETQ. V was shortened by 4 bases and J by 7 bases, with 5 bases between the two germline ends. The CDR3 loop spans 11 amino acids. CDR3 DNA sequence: TGCGCCAGCAGCGTCCACGGGGAGCTGTTTTTT. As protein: CASSVHGELFF.

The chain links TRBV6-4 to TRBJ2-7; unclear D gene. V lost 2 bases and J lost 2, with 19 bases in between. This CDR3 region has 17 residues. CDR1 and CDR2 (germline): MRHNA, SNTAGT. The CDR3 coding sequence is TGTGCCAGCAGTGACATAGGCACCACGCCTTGGACCTACGAGCAGTACTTC. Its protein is CASSDIGTTPWTYEQYF.

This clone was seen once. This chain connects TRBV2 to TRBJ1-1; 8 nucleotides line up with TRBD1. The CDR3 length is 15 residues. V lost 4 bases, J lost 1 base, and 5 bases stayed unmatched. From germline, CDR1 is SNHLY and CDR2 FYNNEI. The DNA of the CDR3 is TGTGCCAGCAGTGTGACAGGGGCTTGGAACACTGAAGCTTTCTTT. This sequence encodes CASSVTGAWNTEAFF.

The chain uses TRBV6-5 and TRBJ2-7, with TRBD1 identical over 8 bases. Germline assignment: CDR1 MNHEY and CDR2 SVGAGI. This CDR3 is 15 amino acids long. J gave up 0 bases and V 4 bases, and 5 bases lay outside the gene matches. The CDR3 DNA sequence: TGTGCCAGCAGTTTTCAGGGGGCTACCTCCTACGAGCAGTACTTC. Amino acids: CASSFQGATSYEQYF.

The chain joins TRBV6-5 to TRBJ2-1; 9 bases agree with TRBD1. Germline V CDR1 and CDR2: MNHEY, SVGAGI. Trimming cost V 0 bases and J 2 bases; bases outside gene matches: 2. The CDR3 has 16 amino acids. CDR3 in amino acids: CASSYSGTGTYNEQFF. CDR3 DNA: TGTGCCAGCAGTTACTCGGGGACAGGGACCTACAATGAGCAGTTCTTC.

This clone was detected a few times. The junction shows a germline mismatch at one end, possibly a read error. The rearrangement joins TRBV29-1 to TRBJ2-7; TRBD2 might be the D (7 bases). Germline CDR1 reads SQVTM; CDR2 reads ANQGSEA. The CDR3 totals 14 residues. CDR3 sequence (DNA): TGCAGCGTCGAAGGGGGAGGGAGCTCCTACGAGCAGTACTTC. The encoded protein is CSVEGGGSSYEQYF.

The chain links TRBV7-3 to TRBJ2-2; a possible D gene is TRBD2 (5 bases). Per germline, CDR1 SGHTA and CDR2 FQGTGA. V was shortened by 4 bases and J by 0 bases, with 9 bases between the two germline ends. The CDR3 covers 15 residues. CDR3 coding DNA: TGTGCCAGCAGCTCGGTAGCGCCGAACACCGGGGAGCTGTTTTTT. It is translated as CASSSVAPNTGELFF.

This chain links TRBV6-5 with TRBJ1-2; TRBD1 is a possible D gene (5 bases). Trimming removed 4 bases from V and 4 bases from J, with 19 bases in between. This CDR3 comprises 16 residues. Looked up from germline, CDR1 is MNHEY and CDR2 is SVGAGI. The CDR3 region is CASSSPGQGIIYGYTF. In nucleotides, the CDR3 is TGTGCCAGCAGTTCTCCGGGGCAGGGCATTATCTATGGCTACACCTTC.

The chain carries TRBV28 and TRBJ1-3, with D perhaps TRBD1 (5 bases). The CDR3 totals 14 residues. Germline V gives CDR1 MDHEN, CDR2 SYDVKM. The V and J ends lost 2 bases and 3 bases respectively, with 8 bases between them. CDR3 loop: CASSLGTYGNTIYF. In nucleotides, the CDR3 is TGTGCCAGCAGTTTAGGGACTTATGGAAACACCATATATTTT.

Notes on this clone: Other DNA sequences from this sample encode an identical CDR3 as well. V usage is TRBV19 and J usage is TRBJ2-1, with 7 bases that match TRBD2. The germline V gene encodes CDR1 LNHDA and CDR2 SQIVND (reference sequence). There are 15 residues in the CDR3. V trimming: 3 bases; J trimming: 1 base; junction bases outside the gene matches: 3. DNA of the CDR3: TGTGCCAGTAGTATCGCTAGCGGTTCCTACAATGAGCAGTTCTTC. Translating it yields CASSIASGSYNEQFF.

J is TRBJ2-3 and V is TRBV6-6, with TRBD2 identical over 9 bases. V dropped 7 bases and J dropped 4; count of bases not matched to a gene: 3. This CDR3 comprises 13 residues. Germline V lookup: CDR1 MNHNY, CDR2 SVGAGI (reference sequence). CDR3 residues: CASKAGGADTQYF. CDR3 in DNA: TGTGCCAGCAAAGCGGGAGGTGCAGATACGCAGTATTTT.

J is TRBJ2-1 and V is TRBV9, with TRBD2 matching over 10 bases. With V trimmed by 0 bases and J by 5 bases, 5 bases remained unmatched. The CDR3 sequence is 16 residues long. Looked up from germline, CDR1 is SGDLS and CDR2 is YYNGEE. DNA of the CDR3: TGTGCCAGCAGCGTAGGGGGACTAGCGTTGAACAATGAGCAGTTCTTC. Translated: CASSVGGLALNNEQFF.

The CDR3 coding sequence is TGCGCCAGCAGACCTACGGACAGGGGGCACGAAAAACTGTTTTTT. It yields the protein CASRPTDRGHEKLFF. The chain uses TRBV4-1 and TRBJ1-4; 11 bases agree with TRBD1. Per germline, CDR1 MGHRA and CDR2 YSYEKL. The CDR3 totals 15 residues. V lost 6 bases to trimming and J lost 8 bases; unmatched junction nucleotides: 8.

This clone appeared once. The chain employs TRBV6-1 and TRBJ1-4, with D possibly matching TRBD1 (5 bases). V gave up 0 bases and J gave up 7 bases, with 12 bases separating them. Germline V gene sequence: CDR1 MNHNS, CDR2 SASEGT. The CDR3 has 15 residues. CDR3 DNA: TGTGCCAGCAGTGAAGCAAGGCAGGGCGGTGAAAAACTGTTTTTT. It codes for CASSEARQGGEKLFF.

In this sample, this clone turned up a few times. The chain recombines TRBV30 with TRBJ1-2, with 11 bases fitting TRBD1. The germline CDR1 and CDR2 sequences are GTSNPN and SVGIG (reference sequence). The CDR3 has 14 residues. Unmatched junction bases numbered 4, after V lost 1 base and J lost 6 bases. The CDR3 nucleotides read TGTGCCTGGAGTGCCCTGGACAGGGGGCATGGCTACACCTTC. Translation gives CAWSALDRGHGYTF.

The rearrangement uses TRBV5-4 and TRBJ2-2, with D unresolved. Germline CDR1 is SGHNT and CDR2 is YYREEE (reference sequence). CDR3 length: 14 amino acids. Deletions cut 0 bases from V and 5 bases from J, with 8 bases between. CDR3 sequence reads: CASSLAAETGELFF. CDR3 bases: TGTGCCAGCAGCTTGGCGGCGGAGACCGGGGAGCTGTTTTTT.

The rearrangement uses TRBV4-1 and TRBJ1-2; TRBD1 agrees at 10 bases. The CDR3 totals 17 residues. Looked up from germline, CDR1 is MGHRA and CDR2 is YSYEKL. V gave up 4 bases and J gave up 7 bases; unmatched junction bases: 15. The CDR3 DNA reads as TGCGCCAGCAGCCTCTACGGAGGGGACAGGGGATCGGGTGGCTACACCTTC. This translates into CASSLYGGDRGSGGYTF.

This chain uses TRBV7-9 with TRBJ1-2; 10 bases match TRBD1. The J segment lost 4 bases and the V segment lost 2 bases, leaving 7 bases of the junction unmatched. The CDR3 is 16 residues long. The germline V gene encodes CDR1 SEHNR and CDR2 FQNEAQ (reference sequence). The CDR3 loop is CASSLQPGQGIYGYTF. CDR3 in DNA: TGTGCCAGCAGCTTACAACCGGGACAGGGGATCTATGGCTACACCTTC.

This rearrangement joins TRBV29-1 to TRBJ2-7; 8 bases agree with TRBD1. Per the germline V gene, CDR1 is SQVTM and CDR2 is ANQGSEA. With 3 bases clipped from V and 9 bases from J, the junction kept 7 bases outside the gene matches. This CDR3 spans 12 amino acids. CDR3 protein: CSVDGQGAAQYF. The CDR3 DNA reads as TGCAGCGTTGATGGGCAGGGGGCCGCGCAGTACTTC.

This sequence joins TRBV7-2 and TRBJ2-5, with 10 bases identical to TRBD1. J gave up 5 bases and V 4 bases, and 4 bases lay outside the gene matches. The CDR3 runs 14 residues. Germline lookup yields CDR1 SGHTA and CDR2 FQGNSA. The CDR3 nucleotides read TGTGCCAGCAGCTCGCGGGACAGGGGTGAGACCCAGTACTTC. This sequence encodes CASSSRDRGETQYF.

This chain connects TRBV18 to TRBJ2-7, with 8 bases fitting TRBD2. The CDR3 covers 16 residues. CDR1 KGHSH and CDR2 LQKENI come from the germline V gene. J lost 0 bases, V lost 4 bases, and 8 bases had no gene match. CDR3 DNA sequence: TGTGCCAGCTCACGATCACTAGCGGAGATCTCCTACGAGCAGTACTTC. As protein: CASSRSLAEISYEQYF.

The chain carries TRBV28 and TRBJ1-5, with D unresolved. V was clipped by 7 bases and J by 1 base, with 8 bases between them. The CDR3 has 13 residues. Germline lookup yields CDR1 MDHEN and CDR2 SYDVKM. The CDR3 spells CASMPGSNQPQHF. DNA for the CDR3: TGTGCCAGCATGCCGGGGAGCAATCAGCCCCAGCATTTT.